This T cell receptor beta chain emerged from a study of identical twins. Carrying unique molecular identifiers, the cDNA also gained a universal primer site through template switching. TCRdb independently ran MiXCR on the 5' RACE reads; one entry per CDR3 protein. The sample lists about 890,000 distinct CDR3 sequences; 12% were seen once. CDR3 size: 14 residues. CDR1 SNHLY and CDR2 FYNNEI come from the germline V gene. V was shortened by 7 bases and J by 9 bases, with 21 bases between the two germline ends. Separately, the same data were catalogued under a study of yellow fever vaccine responses in identical twins.

Input material: PBMCs. This TCR derives from a woman younger than 30 in good health. The chain combines TRBV2 with TRBJ2-5; D possibly matches TRBD1 or TRBD2 (6 bases each). Here the CDR3 reads CASKPPGAAVAQYF. The DNA of the CDR3 is TGTGCCAGCAAACCCCCGGGGGCGGCGGTCGCCCAGTACTTC.